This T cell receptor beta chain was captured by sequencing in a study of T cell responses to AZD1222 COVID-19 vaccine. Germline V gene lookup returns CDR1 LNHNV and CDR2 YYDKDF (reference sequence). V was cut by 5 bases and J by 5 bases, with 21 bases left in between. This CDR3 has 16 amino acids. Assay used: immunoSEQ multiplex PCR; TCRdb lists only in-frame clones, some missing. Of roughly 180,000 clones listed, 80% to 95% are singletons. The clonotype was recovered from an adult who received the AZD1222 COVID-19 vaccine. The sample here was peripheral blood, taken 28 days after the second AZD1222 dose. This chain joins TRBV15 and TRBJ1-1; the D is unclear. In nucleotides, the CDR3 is TGTGCCACCAGCTATACAGACACCTATGAATGGACTGAAGCTTTCTTT. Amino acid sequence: CATSYTDTYEWTEAFF.